This entry lists 15 T cell receptor beta chains sequenced from one sample in a study of cytomegalovirus exposure and HLA in healthy donors. Measured with immunoSEQ multiplex PCR; TCRdb has only the in-frame clones, and not every one. The table records tens of thousands of clones, around 90% of them present only once. The sequencing input was PBMCs. The receptors here all came from a woman aged 18-29 years in good health and CMV-seropositive.

The CDR3 protein is CASSSRGREAYNEQFF. The CDR3 bases are TGTGCCAGCAGCTCCAGAGGGCGGGAGGCCTACAATGAGCAGTTCTTC. V usage is TRBV11-1 and J usage is TRBJ2-1; 8 bases agree with TRBD2. CDR1 is SGHAT and CDR2 is FQDESV in the germline V gene (reference sequence). V lost 4 bases and J lost 2; bases outside the gene matches: 7. The CDR3 runs 16 residues.

About this clone itself: Other DNA sequences in the same sample also yield this CDR3. J is TRBJ2-1 and V is TRBV9; perhaps TRBD1 as D (6 bases). The CDR3 length is 16 residues. V gave up 0 bases and J gave up 0 bases, with 10 bases separating them. Per germline, CDR1 SGDLS and CDR2 YYNGEE. CDR3 loop: CASSVGQQGSYNEQFF. The CDR3 nucleotides are TGTGCCAGCAGCGTAGGACAACAGGGCTCCTACAATGAGCAGTTCTTC.

About this clone: The sample contains more than one DNA sequence encoding this CDR3. The chain is built from TRBV7-9 and TRBJ2-5; no clear D. The CDR3 covers 11 residues. The germline V and J ends were trimmed by 3 bases and 5 bases, with 4 bases remaining between them. Germline V gene lookup returns CDR1 SEHNR and CDR2 FQNEAQ (reference sequence). The CDR3 nucleotides are TGTGCCAGCAGCTTCGGTGAGACCCAGTACTTC. This encodes CASSFGETQYF.

This chain links TRBV6-1 with TRBJ2-1; TRBD1 agrees at 7 bases. The germline CDR1 and CDR2 sequences are MNHNS and SASEGT. This CDR3 comprises 14 residues. The V segment lost 3 bases and the J segment 6 bases; nucleotides outside the gene matches: 5. The CDR3 region has the DNA TGTGCCAGCAGTGAGGCACAGGGGATCAATGAGCAGTTCTTC. It translates to CASSEAQGINEQFF.

This chain connects TRBV7-8 to TRBJ2-3, with D possibly matching TRBD2 (6 bases). The CDR3 extends over 14 amino acids. Trimming pared 5 bases from V and 4 bases from J, leaving 13 bases between. Per germline, CDR1 SGHVS and CDR2 FQNEAQ. The CDR3 sequence: CASSRGTLPDTQYF. For the CDR3, the DNA is TGTGCCAGCAGCCGGGGGACCCTTCCAGATACGCAGTATTTT.

The chain joins TRBV6-1 to TRBJ2-5; the D gene is possibly TRBD2 (5 bases). The CDR3 extends over 13 amino acids. Germline-derived CDR1 and CDR2 are MNHNS and SASEGT. V was clipped by 1 base and J by 4 bases, with 7 bases between them. The CDR3: CASSEGGGETQYF. The CDR3 DNA reads as TGTGCCAGCAGTGAAGGAGGAGGAGAGACCCAGTACTTC.

The J gene is TRBJ1-5, the V gene TRBV6-6; 9 bases fit TRBD1. The ends lost 6 bases at V and 5 bases at J; junction bases unmatched: 2. CDR3 length: 13 residues. Germline CDR1 reads MNHNY; CDR2 reads SVGAGI (reference sequence). CDR3 nucleotides: TGTGCCAGCAGGACAGGGGGGGATCAGCCCCAGCATTTT. It specifies CASRTGGDQPQHF.

V gene TRBV18 combines with J gene TRBJ1-5, with TRBD1 matching 7 bases. V dropped 3 bases and J dropped 5; count of bases not matched to a gene: 10. From germline, CDR1 is KGHSH and CDR2 LQKENI. This CDR3 comprises 16 residues. The CDR3: CASSPRRQGMYQPQHF. CDR3 DNA: TGTGCCAGCTCACCCCGGCGACAGGGTATGTATCAGCCCCAGCATTTT.

The V call is TRBV27, the J call TRBJ2-2; TRBD2 aligns across 7 bases. Germline CDR1 reads MNHEY; CDR2 reads SMNVEV (reference sequence). The CDR3 contains 18 residues. J was trimmed by 1 base and V by 5 bases; bases with no gene match: 13. CDR3 DNA: TGTGCCAGCAGTCCCCGCGGGGTGAGCGGGGTGAACACCGGGGAGCTGTTTTTT. Translation: CASSPRGVSGVNTGELFF.

This sequence joins TRBV9 and TRBJ1-3; possibly TRBD1 for D (5 bases). V was trimmed by 0 bases and J by 2 bases, leaving 9 bases between them. This CDR3 is built from 15 residues. Germline CDR1 is SGDLS and CDR2 is YYNGEE. The CDR3 reads CASSVAGGAGNTIYF. The DNA for the CDR3 is TGTGCCAGCAGCGTAGCTGGGGGGGCTGGAAACACCATATATTTT. Full variable domain (missing parts from reference TRBV9 and TRBJ1-3): DSGVTQTPKHLITATGQRVTLRCSPRSGDLSVYWYQQSLDQGLQFLIQYYNGEERAKGNILERFSAQQFPDLHSELNLSSLELGDSALYFCASSVAGGAGNTIYFGEGSWLTVV.

The rearrangement uses TRBV6-5 and TRBJ1-3; 8 nucleotides line up with TRBD1. V dropped 6 bases and J dropped 1; count of bases not matched to a gene: 5. The CDR3 is 15 amino acids. CDR1 and CDR2 (germline): MNHEY, SVGAGI. In nucleotides, the CDR3 is TGTGCCAGCAGCCGACAGGGGCGATCTGGAAACACCATATATTTT. Translation gives CASSRQGRSGNTIYF.

The V gene is TRBV4-3, the J gene TRBJ1-6, with D tentatively TRBD1 (6 bases). Germline CDR1 reads LGHNA; CDR2 reads YSLEER. Trimming removed 0 bases at V and 0 bases at J, with 21 bases between. This CDR3 is 21 amino acids long. As DNA, the CDR3 is TGCGCCAGCAGCCAAGAATATGGAGACAGGCTACTATCCTCCTATAATTCACCCCTCCACTTT. It codes for CASSQEYGDRLLSSYNSPLHF.

V and J are TRBV15 and TRBJ2-7; 7 bases are shared with TRBD1. V shed 0 bases, J shed 2 bases, and the junction held 4 bases outside the gene matches. From germline, CDR1 is LNHNV and CDR2 YYDKDF (reference sequence). The CDR3 is made up of 15 amino acids. The CDR3 sequence is CATSRDKGATYEQYF. The CDR3 nucleotides are TGTGCCACCAGCAGAGATAAGGGGGCAACCTACGAGCAGTACTTC. The full variable domain, with the rest looked up from reference TRBV15 and TRBJ2-7, is DAMVIQNPRYQVTQFGKPVTLSCSQTLNHNVMYWYQQKSSQAPKLLFHYYDKDFNNEADTPDNFQSRRPNTSFCFLDIRSPGLGDTAMYLCATSRDKGATYEQYFGPGTRLTVT.

V is TRBV2 and J is TRBJ2-1; the match to TRBD2 covers 11 bases. The CDR3 extends over 15 amino acids. CDR1 is SNHLY, CDR2 FYNNEI, per germline. The trim removed 6 bases at V and 7 bases at J, leaving 8 bases unmatched. The CDR3 is CASSQPGLAVNEQFF. In nucleotides, the CDR3 is TGTGCCAGCAGCCAACCGGGACTAGCGGTAAATGAGCAGTTCTTC.

CDR3 DNA sequence: TGTGCCAGCAGCCACTCTCGGGCAGGGGACTATGGCTACACCTTC. It specifies CASSHSRAGDYGYTF. The chain joins TRBV9 to TRBJ1-2; tentatively, D is TRBD1 (6 bases). This CDR3 is 15 amino acids long. The ends were cut back, 4 bases at V and 3 bases at J, with 16 bases in the middle. CDR1 and CDR2 (germline): SGDLS, YYNGEE.